The present T cell receptor beta chain was sequenced within a study of cytomegalovirus exposure and HLA in healthy donors. It was with 60 Vbeta and 13 Jbeta primers that the PCR ran. Repertoires were generated with immunoSEQ multiplex PCR, while TCRdb's copy carries only in-frame clones and drops some. The top ten hold roughly 4.5% of the sample, which has 150,000 to 250,000 clones, 70% to 80% seen once. Germline V lookup: CDR1 SGHRS, CDR2 YFSETQ. There are 15 residues in the CDR3. V dropped 5 bases and J dropped 3; count of bases not matched to a gene: 5. The chain is built from TRBV5-1 and TRBJ1-4, with 9 nucleotides matching TRBD1. This receptor was obtained from a woman in her 30s in good health and CMV-seropositive. Sequenced: PBMCs. The CDR3 loop is CASRVTGGANEKLFF. DNA for the CDR3: TGCGCCAGCAGGGTGACAGGGGGAGCTAATGAAAAACTGTTTTTT.